The clone carrying this TCR beta chain appeared a few times. This sample is part of a study of blood T cell repertoires in COVID-19. Study context: Specimens from acute and convalescent COVID-19 originated in the United States, Italy and Spain. Sources were T cells, B-cell-depleted T cells, or PBMCs; the material itself was cDNA or gDNA.

CDR1 and CDR2 (germline): SGHTA, FQGNSA. V shed 5 bases, J shed 0 bases, and the junction held 12 bases outside the gene matches. CDR3 length: 19 residues. Profiled with immunoSEQ multiplex PCR; TCRdb holds only in-frame clones, not every one. The table shows some 390,000 clones, with about 87% occurring only once. The clonotype comes from a human donor in a cohort sampled during active COVID-19. The chain couples TRBV7-2 to TRBJ2-1; 11 bases align to TRBD2. The sequencing sample was made of peripheral blood. Here the CDR3 DNA reads TGTGCCAGCAGCCATCCCGGGACTAGCGGATCTAGCTCCTACAATGAGCAGTTCTTC. Translating gives CASSHPGTSGSSSYNEQFF.